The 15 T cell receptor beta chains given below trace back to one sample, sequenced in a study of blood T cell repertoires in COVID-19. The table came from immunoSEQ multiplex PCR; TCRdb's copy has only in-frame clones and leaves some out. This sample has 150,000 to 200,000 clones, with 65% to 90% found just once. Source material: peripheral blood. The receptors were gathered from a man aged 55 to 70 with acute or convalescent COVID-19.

CDR3: CASSRSSGTGSNQPQHF. Written as DNA, the CDR3 is TGTGCCAGCAGCCGCTCCTCCGGGACAGGAAGCAATCAGCCCCAGCATTTT. V and J are TRBV27 and TRBJ1-5; 8 positions match TRBD1. The ends lost 6 bases at V and 1 base at J; junction bases unmatched: 11. Germline loops: CDR1 MNHEY, CDR2 SMNVEV (reference sequence). This CDR3 contains 17 residues.

CDR3 nucleotide sequence: TGTGCCAGCTCACCACCGGCAGGGATGAACACTGAAGCTTTCTTT. Translated, it gives CASSPPAGMNTEAFF. The chain carries TRBV18 and TRBJ1-1; D is perhaps TRBD1 (5 bases). The CDR3 runs to 15 residues. The germline V and J ends were trimmed by 0 bases and 0 bases, with 8 bases remaining between them. The germline CDR1 and CDR2 sequences are KGHSH and LQKENI. Drawing the rest from reference TRBV18 and TRBJ1-1, the complete variable domain is NAGVMQNPRHLVRRRGQEARLRCSPMKGHSHVYWYRQLPEEGLKFMVYLQKENIIDESGMPKERFSAEFPKEGPSILRIQQVVRGDSAAYFCASSPPAGMNTEAFFGQGTRLTVV.

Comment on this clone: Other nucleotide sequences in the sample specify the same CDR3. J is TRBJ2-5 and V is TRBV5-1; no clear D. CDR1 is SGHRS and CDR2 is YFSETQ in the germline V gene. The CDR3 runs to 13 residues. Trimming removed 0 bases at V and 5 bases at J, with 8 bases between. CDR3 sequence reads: CASSLGVAETQYF. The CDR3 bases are TGCGCCAGCAGCTTGGGAGTTGCGGAGACCCAGTACTTC.

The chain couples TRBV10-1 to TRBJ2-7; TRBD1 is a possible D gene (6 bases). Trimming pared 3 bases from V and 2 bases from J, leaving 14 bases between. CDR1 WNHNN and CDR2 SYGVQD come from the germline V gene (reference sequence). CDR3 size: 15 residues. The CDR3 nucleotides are TGCGCCAGCAGTGACCTTCACAGGGTTCCCTACGAGCAGTACTTC. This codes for CASSDLHRVPYEQYF.

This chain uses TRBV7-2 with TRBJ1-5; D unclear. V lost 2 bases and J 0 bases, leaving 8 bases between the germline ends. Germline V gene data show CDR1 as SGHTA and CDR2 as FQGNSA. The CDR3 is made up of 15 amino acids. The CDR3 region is CASSLMGNSNQPQHF. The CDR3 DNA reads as TGTGCCAGCAGCTTAATGGGCAATAGCAATCAGCCCCAGCATTTT.

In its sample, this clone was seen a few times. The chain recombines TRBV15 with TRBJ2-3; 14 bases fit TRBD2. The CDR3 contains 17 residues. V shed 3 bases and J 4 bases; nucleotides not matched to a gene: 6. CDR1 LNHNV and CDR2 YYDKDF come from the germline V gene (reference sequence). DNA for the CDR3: TGTGCCACCAGCAGGGGACTAGCGGGAGAAGGGCCAGATACGCAGTATTTT. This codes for CATSRGLAGEGPDTQYF.

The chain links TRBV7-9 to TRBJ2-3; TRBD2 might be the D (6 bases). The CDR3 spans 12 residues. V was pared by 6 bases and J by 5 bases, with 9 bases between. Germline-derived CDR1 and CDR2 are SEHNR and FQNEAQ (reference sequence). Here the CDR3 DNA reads TGTGCCAGCAGGGGGGGAGGAGATACGCAGTATTTT. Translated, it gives CASRGGGDTQYF.

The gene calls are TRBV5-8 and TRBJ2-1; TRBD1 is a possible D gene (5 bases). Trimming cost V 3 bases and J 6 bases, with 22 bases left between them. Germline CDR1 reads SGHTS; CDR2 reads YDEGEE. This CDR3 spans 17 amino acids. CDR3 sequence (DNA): TGTGCCAGCAGCTCAAGACAGTCCGCCTTTTCGGGCAATGAGCAGTTCTTC. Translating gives CASSSRQSAFSGNEQFF.

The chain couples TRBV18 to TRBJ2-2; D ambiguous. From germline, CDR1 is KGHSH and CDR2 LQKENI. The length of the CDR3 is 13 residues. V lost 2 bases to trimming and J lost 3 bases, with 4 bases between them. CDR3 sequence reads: CASSPGHTGELFF. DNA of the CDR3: TGTGCCAGCTCACCAGGGCACACCGGGGAGCTGTTTTTT.

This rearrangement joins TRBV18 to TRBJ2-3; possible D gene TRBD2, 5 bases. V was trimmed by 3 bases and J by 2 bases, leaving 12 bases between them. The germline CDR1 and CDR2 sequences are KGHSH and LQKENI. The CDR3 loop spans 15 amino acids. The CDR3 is CASSPGVGHTDTQYF. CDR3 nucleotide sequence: TGTGCCAGCTCACCCGGGGTAGGGCACACAGATACGCAGTATTTT. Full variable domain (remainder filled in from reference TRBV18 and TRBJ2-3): NAGVMQNPRHLVRRRGQEARLRCSPMKGHSHVYWYRQLPEEGLKFMVYLQKENIIDESGMPKERFSAEFPKEGPSILRIQQVVRGDSAAYFCASSPGVGHTDTQYFGPGTRLTVL.

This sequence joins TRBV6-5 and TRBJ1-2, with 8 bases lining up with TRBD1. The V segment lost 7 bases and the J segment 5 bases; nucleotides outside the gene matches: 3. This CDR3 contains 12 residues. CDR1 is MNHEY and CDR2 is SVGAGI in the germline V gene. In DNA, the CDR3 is TGTGCCAGCAAGGACAGGGAGTATGGCTACACCTTC. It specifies CASKDREYGYTF.

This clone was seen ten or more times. As DNA, the CDR3 is TGTGCCAGCAGCGTACAGGGGGCGCGGGGCACAGATACGCAGTATTTT. This codes for CASSVQGARGTDTQYF. The rearrangement uses TRBV7-8 and TRBJ2-3; 9 bases match TRBD1. Germline CDR1 SGHVS, CDR2 FQNEAQ. The J segment lost 1 base and the V segment lost 5 bases, leaving 7 bases of the junction unmatched. The CDR3 has 16 amino acids.

The CDR3 nucleotides are TGTGCCAGCAGCAAACCAAACCGCCTGCGTGCGGATGAGCAGTTCTTC. Residues: CASSKPNRLRADEQFF. This rearrangement joins TRBV21-1 to TRBJ2-1; whether TRBD2, the table's D call, matches the DNA was not checked. TRBV21-1 counts as a pseudogene. The CDR3 sequence is 16 residues long.

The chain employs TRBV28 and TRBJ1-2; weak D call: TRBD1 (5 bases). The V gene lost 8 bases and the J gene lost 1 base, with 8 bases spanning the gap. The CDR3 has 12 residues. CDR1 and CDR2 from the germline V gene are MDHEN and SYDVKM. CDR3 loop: CASFRVNYGYTF. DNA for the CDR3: TGTGCCAGCTTCAGGGTTAACTATGGCTACACCTTC.

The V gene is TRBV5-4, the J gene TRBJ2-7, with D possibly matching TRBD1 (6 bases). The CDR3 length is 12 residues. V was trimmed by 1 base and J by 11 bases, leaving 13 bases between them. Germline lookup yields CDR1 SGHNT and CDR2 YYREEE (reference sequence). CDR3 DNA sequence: TGTGCCAGCAGCTTGACCCCAGGGGTGGAGTACTTC. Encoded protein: CASSLTPGVEYF. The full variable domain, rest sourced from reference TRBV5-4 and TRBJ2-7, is ETGVTQSPTHLIKTRGQQVTLRCSSQSGHNTVSWYQQALGQGPQFIFQYYREEENGRGNFPPRFSGLQFPNYSSELNVNALELDDSALYLCASSLTPGVEYFGPGTRLTVT.